This T cell receptor beta chain was captured by sequencing in a study of T-cell reconstitution after alpha-beta-depleted transplantation in children. The sample holds a few counts of this clonotype. The authors prepared the TCRbeta library with unique molecular identifiers. MiXCR, run by TCRdb on the PCR reads, gives a single entry per CDR3 protein. This sample carries about 400,000 distinct CDR3 sequences, under 20% of them seen once, and the ten largest clones take about 32%. The sequencing here drew on PBMCs, mostly from graft donor cells, taken 360 days after TCRalphabeta/CD19-depleted stem cell transplant. The receptor was derived from a boy under two years old who had a stem cell transplant for Wiskott-Aldrich syndrome, so the T cells may come from the graft donor.

The CDR3, as DNA: TGTGCCAGCAGTTACGAGGTGGGGCAGAAGAAAAACATTCAGTACTTC. As protein: CASSYEVGQKKNIQYF. The chain carries TRBV6-5 and TRBJ2-4; a possible D gene is TRBD1 (5 bases). Trimming stripped 2 bases from V and 4 bases from J, with 15 bases between. CDR3 length: 16 residues. Germline V gives CDR1 MNHEY, CDR2 SVGAGI.